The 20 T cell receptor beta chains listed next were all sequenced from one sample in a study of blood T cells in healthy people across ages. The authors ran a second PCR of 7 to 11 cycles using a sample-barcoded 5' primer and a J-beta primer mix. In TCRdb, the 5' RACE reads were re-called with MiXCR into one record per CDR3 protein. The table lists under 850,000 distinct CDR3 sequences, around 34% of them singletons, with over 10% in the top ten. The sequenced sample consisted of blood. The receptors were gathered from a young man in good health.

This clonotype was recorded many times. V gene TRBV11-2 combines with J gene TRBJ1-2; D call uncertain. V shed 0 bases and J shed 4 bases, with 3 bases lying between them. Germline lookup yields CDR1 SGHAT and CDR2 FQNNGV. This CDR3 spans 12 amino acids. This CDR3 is CASSLESYGYTF. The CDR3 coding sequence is TGTGCCAGCAGCTTAGAATCCTATGGCTACACCTTC.

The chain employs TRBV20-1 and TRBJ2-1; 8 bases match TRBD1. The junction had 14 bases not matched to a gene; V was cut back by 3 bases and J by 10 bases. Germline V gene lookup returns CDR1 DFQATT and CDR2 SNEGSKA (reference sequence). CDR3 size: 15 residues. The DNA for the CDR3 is TGCAGTGCTAGCCCGGACAGGGCTTCGACCTACGAGCAGTTCTTC. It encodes CSASPDRASTYEQFF.

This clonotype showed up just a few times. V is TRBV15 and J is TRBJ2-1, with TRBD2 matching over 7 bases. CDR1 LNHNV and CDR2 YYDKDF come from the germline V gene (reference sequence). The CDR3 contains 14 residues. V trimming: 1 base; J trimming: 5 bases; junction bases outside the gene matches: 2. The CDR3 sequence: CATSRVRGDNEQFF. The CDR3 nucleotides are TGTGCCACCAGCAGAGTCCGGGGGGACAATGAGCAGTTCTTC.

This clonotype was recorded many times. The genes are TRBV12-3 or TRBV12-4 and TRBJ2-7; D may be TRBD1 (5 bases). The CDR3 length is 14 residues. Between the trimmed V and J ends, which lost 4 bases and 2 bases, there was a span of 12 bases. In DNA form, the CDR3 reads TGTGCCAGCAGTTCCACAAGGGGCCCCTACGAGCAGTACTTC. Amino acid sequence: CASSSTRGPYEQYF.

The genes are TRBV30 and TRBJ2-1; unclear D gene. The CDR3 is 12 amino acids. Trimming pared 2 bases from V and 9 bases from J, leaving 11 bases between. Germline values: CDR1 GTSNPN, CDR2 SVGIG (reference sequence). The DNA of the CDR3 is TGTGCCTGGAGTCCAGTAGTAACTGAGCAGTTCTTC. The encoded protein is CAWSPVVTEQFF.

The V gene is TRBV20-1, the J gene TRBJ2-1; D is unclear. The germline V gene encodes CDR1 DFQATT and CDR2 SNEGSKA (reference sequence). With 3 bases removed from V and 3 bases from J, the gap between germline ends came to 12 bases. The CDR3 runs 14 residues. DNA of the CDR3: TGCAGTGCTAGCTTTTGGAACGACTACAATGAGCAGTTCTTC. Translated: CSASFWNDYNEQFF.

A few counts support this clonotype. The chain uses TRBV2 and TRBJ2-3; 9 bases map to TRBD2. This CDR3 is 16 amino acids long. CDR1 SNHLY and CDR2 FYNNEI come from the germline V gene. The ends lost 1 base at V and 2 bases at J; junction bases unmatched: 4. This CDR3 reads CASSEEERGVTDTQYF. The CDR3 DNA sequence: TGTGCCAGCAGTGAAGAGGAGCGGGGGGTCACAGATACGCAGTATTTT.

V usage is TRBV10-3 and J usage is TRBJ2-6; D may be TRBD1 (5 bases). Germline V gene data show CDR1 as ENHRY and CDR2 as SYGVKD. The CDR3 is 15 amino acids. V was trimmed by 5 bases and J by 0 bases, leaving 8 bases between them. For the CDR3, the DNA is TGTGCCATCAGTTCAGGGTACTCTGGGGCCAACGTCCTGACTTTC. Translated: CAISSGYSGANVLTF.

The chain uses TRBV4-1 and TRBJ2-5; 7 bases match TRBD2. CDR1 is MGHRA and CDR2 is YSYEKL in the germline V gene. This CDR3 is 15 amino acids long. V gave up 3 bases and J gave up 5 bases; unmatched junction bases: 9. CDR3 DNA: TGCGCCAGCAGCCACTCCGCGGGGGATAGGGAGACCCAGTACTTC. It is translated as CASSHSAGDRETQYF.

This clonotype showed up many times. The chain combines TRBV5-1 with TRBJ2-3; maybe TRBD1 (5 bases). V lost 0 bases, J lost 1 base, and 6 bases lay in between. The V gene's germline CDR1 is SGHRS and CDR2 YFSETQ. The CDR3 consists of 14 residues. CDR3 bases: TGCGCCAGCAGCTTGGCGACAGGCACAGATACGCAGTATTTT. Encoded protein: CASSLATGTDTQYF.

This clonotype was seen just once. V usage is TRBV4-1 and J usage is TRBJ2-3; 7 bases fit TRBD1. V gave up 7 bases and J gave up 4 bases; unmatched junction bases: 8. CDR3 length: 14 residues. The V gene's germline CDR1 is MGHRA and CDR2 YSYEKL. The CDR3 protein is CASNRQGEADTQYF. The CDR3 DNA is TGCGCCAGCAACCGACAGGGTGAAGCAGATACGCAGTATTTT.

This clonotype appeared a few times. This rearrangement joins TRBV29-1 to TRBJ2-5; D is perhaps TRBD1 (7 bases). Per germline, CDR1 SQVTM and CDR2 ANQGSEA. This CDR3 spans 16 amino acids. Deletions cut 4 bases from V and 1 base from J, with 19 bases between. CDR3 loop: CSVGGAGQDLQETQYF. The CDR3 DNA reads TGCAGCGTTGGGGGGGCCGGACAGGACCTCCAAGAGACCCAGTACTTC. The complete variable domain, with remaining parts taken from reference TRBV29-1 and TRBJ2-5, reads SAVISQKPSRDICQRGTSLTIQCQVDSQVTMMFWYRQQPGQSLTLIATANQGSEATYESGFVIDKFPISRPNLTFSTLTVSNMSPEDSSIYLCSVGGAGQDLQETQYFGPGTRLLVL.

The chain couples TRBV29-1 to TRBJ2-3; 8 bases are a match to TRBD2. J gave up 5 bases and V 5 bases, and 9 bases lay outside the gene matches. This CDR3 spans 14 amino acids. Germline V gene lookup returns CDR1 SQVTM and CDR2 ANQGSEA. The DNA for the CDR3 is TGCAGCGTTTGGAGAGCGGGAGCTAAAGATACGCAGTATTTT. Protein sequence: CSVWRAGAKDTQYF.

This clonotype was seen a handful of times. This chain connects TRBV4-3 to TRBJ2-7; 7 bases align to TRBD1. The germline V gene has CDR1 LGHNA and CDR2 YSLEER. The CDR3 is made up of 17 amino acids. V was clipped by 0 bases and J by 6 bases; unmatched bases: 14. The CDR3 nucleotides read TGCGCCAGCAGCCAAGATGAAGTCGGCAGGGGGTCTACCGAGCAGTACTTC. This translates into CASSQDEVGRGSTEQYF.

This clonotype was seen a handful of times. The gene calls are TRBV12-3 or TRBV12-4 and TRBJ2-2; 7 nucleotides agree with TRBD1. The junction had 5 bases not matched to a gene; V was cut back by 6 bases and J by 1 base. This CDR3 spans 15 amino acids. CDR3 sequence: CASRLRTGNTGELFF. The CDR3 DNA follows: TGTGCCAGCAGGTTGAGGACAGGGAACACCGGGGAGCTGTTTTTT.

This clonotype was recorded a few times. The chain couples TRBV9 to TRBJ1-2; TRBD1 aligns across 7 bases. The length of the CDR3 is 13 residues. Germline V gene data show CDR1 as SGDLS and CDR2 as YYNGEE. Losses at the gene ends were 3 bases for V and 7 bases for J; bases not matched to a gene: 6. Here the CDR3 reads CASSEARQGGYTF. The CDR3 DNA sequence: TGTGCCAGCAGCGAGGCTCGACAGGGTGGCTACACCTTC.

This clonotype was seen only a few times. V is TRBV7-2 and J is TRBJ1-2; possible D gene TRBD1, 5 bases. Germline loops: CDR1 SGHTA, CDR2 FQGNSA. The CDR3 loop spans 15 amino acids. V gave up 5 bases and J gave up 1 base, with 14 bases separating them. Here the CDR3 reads CASSQGAGFNYGYTF. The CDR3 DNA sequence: TGTGCCAGCAGCCAAGGGGCAGGGTTTAACTATGGCTACACCTTC.

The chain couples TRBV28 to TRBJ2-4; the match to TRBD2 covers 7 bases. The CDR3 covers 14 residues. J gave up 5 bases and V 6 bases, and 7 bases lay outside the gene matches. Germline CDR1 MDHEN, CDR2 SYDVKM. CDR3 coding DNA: TGTGCCAGCAGCAAGGGAGGGCCGCAAAACATTCAGTACTTC. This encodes CASSKGGPQNIQYF.

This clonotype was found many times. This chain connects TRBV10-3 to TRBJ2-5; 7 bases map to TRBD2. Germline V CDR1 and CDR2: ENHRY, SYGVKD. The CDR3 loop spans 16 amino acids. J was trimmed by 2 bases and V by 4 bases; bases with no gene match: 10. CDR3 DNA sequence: TGTGCCATCAGTGTGAGTAGGCTAGCGGCTCAAGAGACCCAGTACTTC. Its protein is CAISVSRLAAQETQYF.

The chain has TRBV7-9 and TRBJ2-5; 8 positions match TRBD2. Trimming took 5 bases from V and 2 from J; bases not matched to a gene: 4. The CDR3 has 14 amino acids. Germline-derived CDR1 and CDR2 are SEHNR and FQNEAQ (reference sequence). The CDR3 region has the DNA TGTGCCAGCAGCACGACTAGCGAGCAAGAGACCCAGTACTTC. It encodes CASSTTSEQETQYF.